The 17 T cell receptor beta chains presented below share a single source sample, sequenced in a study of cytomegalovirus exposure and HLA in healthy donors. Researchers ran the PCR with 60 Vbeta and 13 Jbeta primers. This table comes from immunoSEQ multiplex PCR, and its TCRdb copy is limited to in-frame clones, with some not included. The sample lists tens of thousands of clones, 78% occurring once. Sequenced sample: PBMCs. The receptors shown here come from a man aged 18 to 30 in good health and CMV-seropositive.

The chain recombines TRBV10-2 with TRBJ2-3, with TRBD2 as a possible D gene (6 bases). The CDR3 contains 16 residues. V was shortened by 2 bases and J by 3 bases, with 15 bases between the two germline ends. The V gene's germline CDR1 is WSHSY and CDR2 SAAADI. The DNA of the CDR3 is TGCGCCAGCAGTGAGCCGGTGGGAGGAGCGACAGATACGCAGTATTTT. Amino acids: CASSEPVGGATDTQYF.

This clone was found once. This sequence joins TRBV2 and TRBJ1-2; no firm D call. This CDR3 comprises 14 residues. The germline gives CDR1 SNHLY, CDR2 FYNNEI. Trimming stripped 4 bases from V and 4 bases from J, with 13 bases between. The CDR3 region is CASSAEVQFYGYTF. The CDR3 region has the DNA TGTGCCAGCAGTGCGGAGGTTCAGTTCTATGGCTACACCTTC.

The CDR3 DNA sequence: TGTGCCAGCAGCCAAGCGGGAGGGCCCCGCAATGAGCAGTTCTTC. This gives the protein CASSQAGGPRNEQFF. The chain combines TRBV7-9 with TRBJ2-1; TRBD2 aligns across 10 bases. Trimming cost V 5 bases and J 6 bases; bases outside gene matches: 7. CDR1 and CDR2 (germline): SEHNR, FQNEAQ (reference sequence). CDR3 length: 15 residues.

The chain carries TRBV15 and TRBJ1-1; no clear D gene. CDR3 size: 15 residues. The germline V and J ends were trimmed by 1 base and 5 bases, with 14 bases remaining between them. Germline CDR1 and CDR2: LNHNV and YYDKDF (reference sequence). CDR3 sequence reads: CATSRGIEQRTEAFF. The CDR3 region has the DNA TGTGCCACCAGCAGAGGGATAGAGCAGAGGACTGAAGCTTTCTTT.

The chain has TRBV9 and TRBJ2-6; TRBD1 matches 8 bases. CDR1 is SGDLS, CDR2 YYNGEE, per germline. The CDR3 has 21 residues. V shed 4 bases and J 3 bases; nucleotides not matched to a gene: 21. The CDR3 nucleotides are TGTGCCAGCAGCTTCAGTGTCGCTCCGAGACAGGGGATTGTTGGGGCCAACGTCCTGACTTTC. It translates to CASSFSVAPRQGIVGANVLTF.

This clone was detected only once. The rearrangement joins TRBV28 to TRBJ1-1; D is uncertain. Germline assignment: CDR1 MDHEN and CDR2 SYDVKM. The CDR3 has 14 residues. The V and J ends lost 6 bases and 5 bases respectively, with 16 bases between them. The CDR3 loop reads CASSSTRRRTEAFF. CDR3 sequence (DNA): TGTGCCAGCAGCAGCACACGACGGAGGACTGAAGCTTTCTTT.

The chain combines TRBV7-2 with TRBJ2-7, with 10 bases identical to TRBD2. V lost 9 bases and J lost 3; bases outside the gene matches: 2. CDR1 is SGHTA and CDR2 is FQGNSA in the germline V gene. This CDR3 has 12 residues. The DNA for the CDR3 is TGTGCCAGTAGCGGGAGGCTCTACGAGCAGTACTTC. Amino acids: CASSGRLYEQYF.

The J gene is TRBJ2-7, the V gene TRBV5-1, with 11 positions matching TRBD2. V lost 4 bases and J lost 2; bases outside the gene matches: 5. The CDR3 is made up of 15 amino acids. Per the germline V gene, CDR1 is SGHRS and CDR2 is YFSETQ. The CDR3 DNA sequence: TGCGCCAGCAGCCCGAGACTAGCGGGACCCTACGAGCAGTACTTC. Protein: CASSPRLAGPYEQYF.

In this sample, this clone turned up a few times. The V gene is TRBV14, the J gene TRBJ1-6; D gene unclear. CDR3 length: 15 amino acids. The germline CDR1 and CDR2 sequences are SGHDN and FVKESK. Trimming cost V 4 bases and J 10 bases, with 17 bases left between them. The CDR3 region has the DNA TGTGCCAGCAGCCGTGACTCTATCCCGGGGTCACCCCTCCACTTT. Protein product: CASSRDSIPGSPLHF.

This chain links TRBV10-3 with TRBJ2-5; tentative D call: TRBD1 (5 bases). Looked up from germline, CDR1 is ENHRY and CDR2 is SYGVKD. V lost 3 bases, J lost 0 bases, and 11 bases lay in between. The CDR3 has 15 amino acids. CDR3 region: CAISDPTEYQETQYF. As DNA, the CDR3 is TGTGCCATCAGTGATCCGACAGAGTACCAAGAGACCCAGTACTTC.

The CDR3 protein is CASSRGQVKETQYF. The CDR3 coding sequence is TGTGCCAGCAGCCGGGGACAGGTTAAAGAGACCCAGTACTTC. The rearrangement links TRBV9 to TRBJ2-5; 8 nucleotides align to TRBD1. Germline V gene lookup returns CDR1 SGDLS and CDR2 YYNGEE. The CDR3 consists of 14 residues. V gave up 4 bases and J gave up 3 bases; unmatched junction bases: 5.

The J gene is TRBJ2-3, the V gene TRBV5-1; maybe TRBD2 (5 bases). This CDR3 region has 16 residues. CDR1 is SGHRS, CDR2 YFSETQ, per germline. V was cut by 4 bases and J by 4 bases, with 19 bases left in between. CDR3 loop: CASSSGRLIGADTQYF. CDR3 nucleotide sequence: TGCGCCAGCAGCAGTGGGAGATTGATAGGCGCAGATACGCAGTATTTT.

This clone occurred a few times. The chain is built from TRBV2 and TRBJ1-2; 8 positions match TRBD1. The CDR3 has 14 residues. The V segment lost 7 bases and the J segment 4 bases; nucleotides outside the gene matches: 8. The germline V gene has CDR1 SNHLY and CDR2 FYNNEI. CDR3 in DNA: TGTGCCAGCACCCCAAGACAGGGGAGCTATGGCTACACCTTC. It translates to CASTPRQGSYGYTF.

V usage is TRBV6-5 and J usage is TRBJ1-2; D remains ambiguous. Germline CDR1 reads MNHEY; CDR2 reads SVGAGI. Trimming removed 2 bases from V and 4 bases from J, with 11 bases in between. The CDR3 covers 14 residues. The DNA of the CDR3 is TGTGCCAGCAGTTACCGAGGGAAATCCTATGGCTACACCTTC. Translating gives CASSYRGKSYGYTF.

The CDR3 is CASSRTSGSSGANVLTF. The CDR3, as DNA: TGTGCCAGCAGCCGGACTAGCGGGAGCTCTGGGGCCAACGTCCTGACTTTC. The V call is TRBV9, the J call TRBJ2-6; 13 bases map to TRBD2. With 4 bases clipped from V and 0 bases from J, the junction kept 1 base outside the gene matches. The CDR3 runs to 17 residues. Germline CDR1 is SGDLS and CDR2 is YYNGEE.

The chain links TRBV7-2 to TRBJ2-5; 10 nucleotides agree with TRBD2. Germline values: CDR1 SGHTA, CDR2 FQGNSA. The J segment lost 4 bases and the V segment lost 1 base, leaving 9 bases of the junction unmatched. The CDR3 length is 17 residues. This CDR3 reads CASSLDLLAGWAETQYF. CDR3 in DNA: TGTGCCAGCAGCTTAGATTTACTAGCGGGATGGGCAGAGACCCAGTACTTC. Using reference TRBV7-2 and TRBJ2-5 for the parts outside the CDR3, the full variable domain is GAGVSQSPSNKVTEKGKDVELRCDPISGHTALYWYRQSLGQGLEFLIYFQGNSAPDKSGLPSDRFSAERTGGSVSTLTIQRTQQEDSAVYLCASSLDLLAGWAETQYFGPGTRLLVL.

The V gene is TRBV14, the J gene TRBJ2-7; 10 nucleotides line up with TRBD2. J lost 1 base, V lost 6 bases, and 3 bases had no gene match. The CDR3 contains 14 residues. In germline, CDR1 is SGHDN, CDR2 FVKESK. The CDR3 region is CASRPSGSSYEQYF. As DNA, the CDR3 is TGTGCCAGCAGACCTAGCGGGAGTTCCTACGAGCAGTACTTC.